The 21 T cell receptor beta chains below were found in one sample sequenced in a study of blood T cell repertoires in COVID-19. Assay used: immunoSEQ multiplex PCR; TCRdb lists only in-frame clones, some missing. The table includes hundreds of thousands of clones, around 90% detected once. The sample taken for sequencing was PBMCs or T cells enriched from blood (not recorded which). The receptors were sampled from a woman aged 50 to 60 who had recovered from COVID-19.

The V gene is TRBV9, the J gene TRBJ2-1, with 7 bases matching TRBD1. V gave up 0 bases and J gave up 7 bases; unmatched junction bases: 7. Germline CDR1 reads SGDLS; CDR2 reads YYNGEE. The CDR3 is made up of 15 amino acids. The CDR3 DNA is TGTGCCAGCAGCGTAGTAGGGGGCTCGGGGAATGAGCAGTTCTTC. Its protein is CASSVVGGSGNEQFF.

The rearrangement joins TRBV19 to TRBJ2-2, with D perhaps matching TRBD2 (7 bases). The CDR3 length is 15 residues. The ends were cut back, 10 bases at V and 4 bases at J, with 19 bases in the middle. Germline V CDR1 and CDR2: LNHDA, SQIVND (reference sequence). The DNA for the CDR3 is TGTGCCACCAAATGGGGGGGGCAGGGCACCGGGGAGCTGTTTTTT. This encodes CATKWGGQGTGELFF.

This chain connects TRBV30 to TRBJ1-4; TRBD1 agrees at 8 bases. CDR1 is GTSNPN and CDR2 is SVGIG in the germline V gene (reference sequence). The CDR3 contains 15 residues. V lost 0 bases to trimming and J lost 6 bases; unmatched junction nucleotides: 6. CDR3 bases: TGTGCCTGGAGTGTCTGGACAGGGAATCATGAAAAACTGTTTTTT. It translates to CAWSVWTGNHEKLFF.

This clone was detected only once. The genes are TRBV2 and TRBJ2-2; the D is unclear. CDR3 length equals 14 residues. V lost 8 bases and J lost 6, with 16 bases in between. CDR1 and CDR2 from the germline V gene are SNHLY and FYNNEI. The CDR3, as DNA: TGTGCCAGCGGCCCCCCCTCTAGATCCGGGGAGCTGTTTTTT. This encodes CASGPPSRSGELFF. Looking up the rest from reference TRBV2 and TRBJ2-2 gives the full variable domain: EPEVTQTPSHQVTQMGQEVILRCVPISNHLYFYWYRQILGQKVEFLVSFYNNEISEKSEIFDDQFSVERPDGSNFTLKIRSTKLEDSAMYFCASGPPSRSGELFFGEGSRLTVL.

The rearrangement joins TRBV28 to TRBJ1-1; TRBD1 agrees at 8 bases. The germline gives CDR1 MDHEN, CDR2 SYDVKM. With V trimmed by 8 bases and J by 2 bases, 10 bases remained unmatched. The CDR3 totals 15 residues. The CDR3 DNA sequence: TGTGCCAGCGGATTAACAGGGGGGGGAAACACTGAAGCTTTCTTT. Protein product: CASGLTGGGNTEAFF.

The chain carries TRBV5-1 and TRBJ2-1; 9 nucleotides agree with TRBD2. From germline, CDR1 is SGHRS and CDR2 YFSETQ. With V trimmed by 3 bases and J by 8 bases, 12 bases remained unmatched. The CDR3 consists of 16 residues. CDR3 DNA sequence: TGCGCCAGCAGCTCCAGAGCGTCTAGCGGGAAAGATGAGCAGTTCTTC. Translation gives CASSSRASSGKDEQFF.

This chain joins TRBV21-1 and TRBJ2-7; the D call of TRBD2 is as the table states it, not checked on the DNA. TRBV21-1 is given as a pseudogene. There are 16 residues in the CDR3. CDR3: CASSSASSGVSYEQYF. In DNA form, the CDR3 reads TGTGCCAGCAGCTCCGCTTCTAGCGGAGTCTCCTACGAGCAGTACTTC.

The chain combines TRBV15 with TRBJ2-1; 10 positions agree with TRBD1. The trim removed 1 base at V and 9 bases at J, leaving 15 bases unmatched. From germline, CDR1 is LNHNV and CDR2 YYDKDF (reference sequence). The CDR3 extends over 18 amino acids. CDR3: CATSRVITGTGVIVEQFF. CDR3 sequence (DNA): TGTGCCACCAGCAGAGTCATCACCGGGACAGGGGTTATCGTTGAGCAGTTCTTC.

This clone has just one count. CDR3 sequence (DNA): TGTGCCACCAGCAGTCCTCTTGGGCCAGATACGCAGTATTTT. This codes for CATSSPLGPDTQYF. V is TRBV15 and J is TRBJ2-3; D ambiguous. CDR3 size: 14 residues. Germline assignment: CDR1 LNHNV and CDR2 YYDKDF (reference sequence). Trimming took off 3 bases at V and 4 bases at J, with 11 bases between the two ends.

The CDR3 nucleotides are TGTGCCAGCTCACCCGAGTCTGAGCAGTTCTTC. Translated, it gives CASSPESEQFF. The V and J genes are TRBV18 and TRBJ2-1; D gene uncertain. Germline V gene data show CDR1 as KGHSH and CDR2 as LQKENI. V lost 3 bases and J 9 bases, leaving 6 bases between the germline ends. The CDR3 totals 11 residues.

The V call is TRBV6-5, the J call TRBJ1-1; no clear D gene. The V gene lost 6 bases and the J gene lost 12 bases, with 20 bases spanning the gap. The germline CDR1 and CDR2 sequences are MNHEY and SVGAGI. CDR3 length: 13 residues. CDR3 DNA: TGTGCCAGCAGATCAGACTCGTATTCTTTAACTTTCTTT. It encodes CASRSDSYSLTFF.

This clone has a handful of counts. V gene TRBV5-1 combines with J gene TRBJ1-2; no firm D call. The CDR3 totals 16 residues. V lost 3 bases and J 4 bases, leaving 19 bases between the germline ends. Looked up from germline, CDR1 is SGHRS and CDR2 is YFSETQ. CDR3 residues: CASSSSGSSNLYGYTF. CDR3 nucleotide sequence: TGCGCCAGCAGCTCGTCCGGGTCCTCCAACCTCTATGGCTACACCTTC.

The rearrangement joins TRBV3-1 (or the pseudogene TRBV3-2) to TRBJ1-1, with D possibly being TRBD1 (5 bases). This CDR3 is built from 13 residues. With 5 bases removed from V and 2 bases from J, the gap between germline ends came to 9 bases. CDR1 LGHDT and CDR2 YNNKEL come from the germline V gene (reference sequence). The CDR3 loop reads CASSNRFNTEAFF. The CDR3 region has the DNA TGTGCCAGCAGCAACAGGTTTAACACTGAAGCTTTCTTT.

V and J are TRBV3-1 (or the pseudogene TRBV3-2) and TRBJ2-7; tentative D call: TRBD1 (6 bases). Germline V CDR1 and CDR2: LGHDT, YNNKEL (reference sequence). The germline V and J ends were trimmed by 0 bases and 0 bases, with 12 bases remaining between them. The length of the CDR3 is 16 residues. CDR3 coding DNA: TGTGCCAGCAGCCAAGACTTGACAGGTCTCTCCTACGAGCAGTACTTC. Residues: CASSQDLTGLSYEQYF.

This chain joins TRBV30 and TRBJ1-2; no clear D. The CDR3 loop spans 10 amino acids. Per the germline V gene, CDR1 is GTSNPN and CDR2 is SVGIG (reference sequence). This chain's CDR3 is CAGENYGYTF. As DNA, the CDR3 is TGTGCTGGGGAGAACTATGGCTACACCTTC.

This clone came up a few times. The CDR3 nucleotides are TGCAGTGCGAGTCTTCCGTCTTCTAGCCTCTACAATGAGCAGTTCTTC. Amino acids: CSASLPSSSLYNEQFF. The rearrangement joins TRBV20-1 to TRBJ2-1, with D perhaps TRBD2 (5 bases). The germline gives CDR1 DFQATT, CDR2 SNEGSKA (reference sequence). V lost 6 bases, J lost 3 bases, and 21 bases lay in between. CDR3 length: 16 residues.

The gene calls are TRBV7-2 and TRBJ2-3; TRBD2 matches at 8 bases. Looked up from germline, CDR1 is SGHTA and CDR2 is FQGNSA. CDR3 length: 17 amino acids. The trim removed 3 bases at V and 0 bases at J, leaving 8 bases unmatched. DNA for the CDR3: TGTGCCAGCAGCTTCAAGACTAGCGCCCCTAGCACAGATACGCAGTATTTT. Its protein is CASSFKTSAPSTDTQYF.

This chain links TRBV7-3 with TRBJ1-2; possible D gene TRBD1, 6 bases. V was clipped by 5 bases and J by 4 bases, with 17 bases between them. CDR1 is SGHTA and CDR2 is FQGTGA in the germline V gene. The CDR3 is 15 amino acids. CDR3 loop: CASSPDGGPGYGYTF. CDR3 in DNA: TGTGCCAGCAGCCCAGACGGGGGGCCGGGCTATGGCTACACCTTC.

This clone was seen more than once but under ten times. The J gene is TRBJ1-5, the V gene TRBV10-3, with D uncertain. The germline V gene has CDR1 ENHRY and CDR2 SYGVKD. Trimming took off 6 bases at V and 4 bases at J, with 10 bases between the two ends. This CDR3 has 13 residues. In nucleotides, the CDR3 is TGTGCCATCAGAGAGACTGAGAATCAGCCCCAGCATTTT. It yields the protein CAIRETENQPQHF.

The V and J genes are TRBV6-5 and TRBJ1-2; 7 bases align to TRBD1. Germline-derived CDR1 and CDR2 are MNHEY and SVGAGI. The V gene end was trimmed by 11 bases and the J gene end by 4 bases; junction bases not matched to a gene: 10. This CDR3 has 13 amino acids. The CDR3 reads CAAQRGLIYGYTF. The DNA for the CDR3 is TGTGCCGCCCAGAGGGGGCTGATCTATGGCTACACCTTC.

Comment on this clone: The same CDR3 can be traced to other DNA sequences in this sample. The rearrangement uses TRBV9 and TRBJ2-1, with 7 bases that match TRBD2. Germline CDR1 and CDR2: SGDLS and YYNGEE. With V trimmed by 0 bases and J by 1 base, 1 base remained unmatched. This CDR3 has 15 residues. The CDR3 is CASSVVGGSYNEQFF. Written as DNA, the CDR3 is TGTGCCAGCAGCGTAGTCGGGGGGTCCTACAATGAGCAGTTCTTC. Variable domain in full (rest from reference TRBV9 and TRBJ2-1): DSGVTQTPKHLITATGQRVTLRCSPRSGDLSVYWYQQSLDQGLQFLIQYYNGEERAKGNILERFSAQQFPDLHSELNLSSLELGDSALYFCASSVVGGSYNEQFFGPGTRLTVL.